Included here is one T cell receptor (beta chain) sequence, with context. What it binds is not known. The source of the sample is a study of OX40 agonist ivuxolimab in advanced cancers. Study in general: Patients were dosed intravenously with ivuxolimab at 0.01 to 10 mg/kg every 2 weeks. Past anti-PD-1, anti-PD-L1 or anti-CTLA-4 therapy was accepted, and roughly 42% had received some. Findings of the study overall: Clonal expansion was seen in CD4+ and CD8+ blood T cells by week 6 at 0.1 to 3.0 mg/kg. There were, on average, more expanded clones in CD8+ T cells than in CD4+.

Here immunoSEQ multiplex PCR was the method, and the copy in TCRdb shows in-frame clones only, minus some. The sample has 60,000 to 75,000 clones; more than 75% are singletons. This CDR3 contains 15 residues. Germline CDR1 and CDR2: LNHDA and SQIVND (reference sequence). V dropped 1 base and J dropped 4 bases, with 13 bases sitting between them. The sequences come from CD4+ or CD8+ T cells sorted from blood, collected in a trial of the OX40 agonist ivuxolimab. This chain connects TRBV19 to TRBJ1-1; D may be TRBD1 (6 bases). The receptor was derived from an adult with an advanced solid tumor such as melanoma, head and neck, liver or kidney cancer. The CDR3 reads CASSIVGGSGTEAFF. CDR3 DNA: TGTGCCAGTAGTATAGTGGGGGGCTCGGGCACTGAAGCTTTCTTT.